This T cell receptor (beta chain) derives from a study of cytomegalovirus exposure and HLA in healthy donors. Profiled with immunoSEQ multiplex PCR; TCRdb holds only in-frame clones, not every one. The sample records 200,000 or so clones, roughly 84% being singletons. In germline, CDR1 is MDHEN, CDR2 SYDVKM. V lost 1 base and J lost 10, with 14 bases in between. The CDR3 runs to 14 residues. Study outcomes and limitations: Cytomegalovirus-associated status was assigned to 150 or so TCR beta chains.

Turning to this clone: Its antigen is not identified.

This chain joins TRBV28 and TRBJ1-3, with unresolved D. This clonotype originated in a woman in her 30s in good health and CMV-seropositive. Sequenced input: PBMCs. The CDR3 loop reads CASSLSGRRETIYF. The CDR3 DNA follows: TGTGCCAGCAGTTTATCGGGGAGGAGGGAAACCATATATTTT.